Shown below are 20 T cell receptor beta chains from a single sample sequenced in a study of CD8+CD57+ T cells in acquired aplastic anemia (dated by TCRdb to the late 2010s). The reads were generated on an Illumina HiSeq 2000. TCR beta VDJ combination and CDR3 sequence profiling used genomic DNA as the template. TCRdb trimmed the raw reads at Q25, called clones with MiXCR and kept productive beta chains. CDR3 protein sequences are deduplicated, and each keeps its most common genes and DNA. This sample has 250,000 to 350,000 distinct CDR3 sequences in its table, and 50% to 70% of those were observed once. 8% of the sample goes to the ten largest clones. Input material: sorted CD4+, CD8+, or CD8+CD57+ T cells (not recorded which) from PBMCs. These receptors all come from a human donor with severe aplastic anemia or a healthy control (not recorded which).

This chain connects TRBV7-9 to TRBJ2-7, with 11 bases aligning to TRBD1. The CDR3 totals 16 residues. The germline V gene has CDR1 SEHNR and CDR2 FQNEAQ (reference sequence). The V gene end was trimmed by 5 bases and the J gene end by 5 bases; junction bases not matched to a gene: 11. CDR3 sequence: CASSPAGQGATNEQYF. Here the CDR3 DNA reads TGTGCCAGCAGCCCGGCCGGACAGGGGGCGACAAACGAGCAGTACTTC.

This clonotype was recorded many times. This chain links TRBV28 with TRBJ2-7, with TRBD1 identical over 9 bases. V shed 7 bases and J 3 bases; nucleotides not matched to a gene: 7. The CDR3 consists of 14 residues. CDR1 and CDR2 (germline): MDHEN, SYDVKM. The CDR3, as DNA: TGTGCCAGCACGGACCCGGGACAGGGCTACGAGCAGTACTTC. Translated, it gives CASTDPGQGYEQYF.

This clonotype was seen many times. The chain recombines TRBV19 with TRBJ1-1; TRBD1 might be the D (6 bases). The germline gives CDR1 LNHDA, CDR2 SQIVND (reference sequence). The CDR3 extends over 13 amino acids. V was cut by 6 bases and J by 5 bases, with 13 bases left in between. The CDR3 nucleotides are TGTGCCAGTAGCGGGGGGCTATTGACTGAAGCTTTCTTT. This codes for CASSGGLLTEAFF.

The V gene is TRBV27, the J gene TRBJ1-5; the D gene is possibly TRBD1 (5 bases). V was cut by 2 bases and J by 3 bases, with 8 bases left in between. This CDR3 contains 14 residues. Germline CDR1 is MNHEY and CDR2 is SMNVEV (reference sequence). DNA for the CDR3: TGTGCCAGCAGTTTAGCAGGGTTCAATCAGCCCCAGCATTTT. This encodes CASSLAGFNQPQHF.

Many counts were recorded for this clonotype. This chain joins TRBV9 and TRBJ1-3, with 8 bases fitting TRBD1. With 3 bases clipped from V and 1 base from J, the junction kept 6 bases outside the gene matches. Germline lookup yields CDR1 SGDLS and CDR2 YYNGEE. There are 16 residues in the CDR3. CDR3 nucleotides: TGTGCCAGCAGCGGGCAGGGGGCTATTTCTGGAAACACCATATATTTT. Translation: CASSGQGAISGNTIYF. The variable domain in full, completed from reference TRBV9 and TRBJ1-3, reads DSGVTQTPKHLITATGQRVTLRCSPRSGDLSVYWYQQSLDQGLQFLIQYYNGEERAKGNILERFSAQQFPDLHSELNLSSLELGDSALYFCASSGQGAISGNTIYFGEGSWLTVV.

This clonotype was picked up one time. This chain uses TRBV6-6 with TRBJ1-2; 9 nucleotides line up with TRBD1. The length of the CDR3 is 14 residues. The trim removed 4 bases at V and 5 bases at J, leaving 5 bases unmatched. Germline lookup yields CDR1 MNHNY and CDR2 SVGAGI (reference sequence). CDR3 DNA: TGTGCCAGCAGTTGGGACAGGGATTCGTATGGCTACACCTTC. Its protein product is CASSWDRDSYGYTF.

This clonotype has a count of ten or more. This chain uses TRBV6-1 with TRBJ2-3, with D hard to call. Trimming took off 3 bases at V and 6 bases at J, with 10 bases between the two ends. In germline, CDR1 is MNHNS, CDR2 SASEGT. CDR3 length equals 13 residues. The CDR3 protein is CASSEGYGDTQYF. The DNA for the CDR3 is TGTGCCAGCAGTGAGGGGTACGGGGATACGCAGTATTTT.

This sequence joins TRBV7-2 and TRBJ2-7; D tentatively fits TRBD1 or TRBD2 (5 bases each). CDR1 and CDR2 from the germline V gene are SGHTA and FQGNSA. The CDR3 spans 14 residues. Trimming took 6 bases from V and 3 from J, leaving 15 bases between them. CDR3 residues: CASSRRDGDYEQYF. CDR3 coding DNA: TGTGCCAGCAGTCGACGGGACGGGGACTACGAGCAGTACTTC.

The genes are TRBV20-1 and TRBJ1-5; maybe TRBD1 (5 bases). This CDR3 contains 12 residues. Trimming stripped 3 bases from V and 4 bases from J, with 7 bases between. Germline assignment: CDR1 DFQATT and CDR2 SNEGSKA (reference sequence). CDR3 nucleotides: TGCAGTGCTAGTCCAGGGAATCAGCCCCAGCATTTT. This translates into CSASPGNQPQHF.

The CDR3 reads CASSGGQSYEQYF. CDR3 sequence (DNA): TGTGCCAGCAGCGGGGGACAGAGCTACGAGCAGTACTTC. The chain couples TRBV7-3 to TRBJ2-7; 7 bases agree with TRBD1. This CDR3 is built from 13 residues. Trimming took 5 bases from V and 3 from J; bases not matched to a gene: 4. Per germline, CDR1 SGHTA and CDR2 FQGTGA.

V is TRBV25-1 and J is TRBJ2-7; no reliable D call. CDR3 length: 13 amino acids. Germline CDR1 MGHDK, CDR2 SYGVNS. Trimming took 4 bases from V and 3 from J, leaving 10 bases between them. Here the CDR3 reads CASSGLGLYEQYF. The CDR3 nucleotides are TGTGCCAGCAGTGGGTTAGGCCTCTACGAGCAGTACTTC.

Comment on this clonotype: One end of the junction does not line up with germline, which may come from a read error. The chain recombines TRBV7-9 with TRBJ2-2; 8 bases are shared with TRBD2. The germline V gene encodes CDR1 SEHNR and CDR2 FQNEAQ (reference sequence). This CDR3 is built from 14 residues. The CDR3 loop is CAGSLVAGFGELLF. The CDR3 DNA sequence: TGTGCCGGCAGCTTAGTAGCGGGGTTCGGGGAGCTGTTGTTT.

The V and J genes are TRBV20-1 and TRBJ2-3, with 12 bases that match TRBD2. Looked up from germline, CDR1 is DFQATT and CDR2 is SNEGSKA (reference sequence). J lost 6 bases, V lost 5 bases, and 9 bases had no gene match. The CDR3 runs to 15 residues. CDR3 bases: TGCAGTGCTCGAAGACTAGCGGGGGCCCCGGATACGCAGTATTTT. Its protein is CSARRLAGAPDTQYF.

The rearrangement links TRBV7-2 to TRBJ1-4; D gene ambiguous. The CDR3 is made up of 14 amino acids. Germline V gene lookup returns CDR1 SGHTA and CDR2 FQGNSA. V lost 5 bases, J lost 7 bases, and 14 bases lay in between. Here the CDR3 DNA reads TGTGCCAGCAGCCAGGCGGCCTTTAGTGAAAAACTGTTTTTT. It encodes CASSQAAFSEKLFF.

In this sample, this clonotype turned up a few times. The chain carries TRBV7-3 and TRBJ1-3; tentative D call: TRBD1 (5 bases). The germline V gene encodes CDR1 SGHTA and CDR2 FQGTGA. V was clipped by 2 bases and J by 8 bases, with 10 bases between them. This CDR3 is 13 amino acids long. This CDR3 reads CASSLGGGYTIYF. DNA for the CDR3: TGTGCCAGCAGCTTAGGGGGGGGATACACCATATATTTT.

For the CDR3, the DNA is TGCAGTGCTAGAGACGGACTAGCGGGACATACGCAGTATTTT. Translated: CSARDGLAGHTQYF. The chain has TRBV20-1 and TRBJ2-3; 12 bases fit TRBD2. V lost 0 bases and J lost 7; bases outside the gene matches: 2. Germline values: CDR1 DFQATT, CDR2 SNEGSKA (reference sequence). This CDR3 contains 14 residues.

This clonotype was detected only a few times. The rearrangement uses TRBV5-1 and TRBJ1-6; the D gene is possibly TRBD1 (5 bases). From germline, CDR1 is SGHRS and CDR2 YFSETQ. V was clipped by 5 bases and J by 9 bases, with 12 bases between them. This CDR3 is built from 13 residues. CDR3 sequence: CASRVETVSPLHF. CDR3 DNA: TGCGCCAGCAGGGTCGAGACAGTTTCACCCCTCCACTTT.

This clonotype was seen only a few times. V gene TRBV7-8 combines with J gene TRBJ1-6; D is perhaps TRBD1 (6 bases). The CDR3 totals 14 residues. Trimming removed 7 bases at V and 10 bases at J, with 17 bases between. Looked up from germline, CDR1 is SGHVS and CDR2 is FQNEAQ. The CDR3 DNA reads as TGTGCCAGCACCCCACTACAGGGTAACTCACCCCTCCACTTT. Protein: CASTPLQGNSPLHF. Full variable domain (rest looked up from reference TRBV7-8 and TRBJ1-6): GAGVSQSPRYKVAKRGQDVALRCDPISGHVSLFWYQQALGQGPEFLTYFQNEAQLDKSGLPSDRFFAERPEGSVSTLKIQRTQQEDSAVYLCASTPLQGNSPLHFGNGTRLTVT.

J is TRBJ2-2 and V is TRBV24-1; a possible D gene is TRBD1 (6 bases). V shed 4 bases and J shed 3 bases, with 14 bases lying between them. Germline CDR1 and CDR2: KGHDR and SFDVKD. The CDR3 covers 16 residues. Written as DNA, the CDR3 is TGTGCCACCAGTGACTCCACGGGACAATACACCGGGGAGCTGTTTTTT. This encodes CATSDSTGQYTGELFF.

The V gene is TRBV29-1, the J gene TRBJ2-3; TRBD2 matches 13 bases. The CDR3 is made up of 15 amino acids. Germline trimming cut 3 bases from V and 1 base from J; bases unmatched to any gene: 1. Germline V gives CDR1 SQVTM, CDR2 ANQGSEA. The CDR3 DNA follows: TGCAGCGTTGATGGACTAGCGGGGGGCACAGATACGCAGTATTTT. It encodes CSVDGLAGGTDTQYF.